The rows below give T cell receptor beta chains drawn from one sample of a study of identical twins. MiXCR, run by TCRdb on the 5' RACE reads, gives a single entry per CDR3 protein. The profile covers just under 650,000 distinct CDR3 sequences, with roughly 7.2% appearing a single time and about 1.5% taken by the ten largest. This same sample was also taken into another study, of yellow fever vaccine responses in identical twins.

Source material: PBMCs. Receptors originate from a woman aged 18-29 years in good health. The CDR3 runs from the conserved cysteine through the conserved F or W. Each record gives: D gene, J gene, clone size, V gene, CDR3 DNA, CDR3 protein. D genes are given only for firm matches. Where a row states a size, it is once, few, many or the class of an expanded clone; other rows omit it.

>TRBD2|TRBJ2-1|NA|TRBV5-1
TGCGCCAGCAGCGAGACCGGGACTATGAATGAGCAGTTCTTC
CASSETGTMNEQFF
>TRBD2|TRBJ2-1|few|TRBV2
TGTGCCAGCAGTGTGGGACTAGCGGGAGTCAGTGAGCAGTTCTTC
CASSVGLAGVSEQFF
>NA|TRBJ2-3|few|TRBV20-1
TGCAGTGCCCCACCCGTCCCTAGCACAGATACGCAGTATTTT
CSAPPVPSTDTQYF
>NA|TRBJ1-1|NA|TRBV7-8
TGTGCCAGCAGCTTAGATTATGGAGGGACTGAAGCTTTCTTT
CASSLDYGGTEAFF
>TRBD2|TRBJ2-1|many|TRBV14
TGTGCCAGCAGCCAAGTTGCGGGAGAGGAGTTCTTC
CASSQVAGEEFF
>NA|TRBJ2-3|NA|TRBV20-1
TGCAGTGCTGGAAGGGCAGATACGCAGTATTTT
CSAGRADTQYF
>NA|TRBJ2-1|many|TRBV5-1
TGCGCCAGCAGCTTGTTAACGGCCCCGGAGGACAATGAGCAGTTCTTC
CASSLLTAPEDNEQFF
>NA|TRBJ2-1|few|TRBV11-3
TGTGCCAGCAGCTTAGTGTCAGCTAGCGCCGGGTCTGGGCAGTTCTTC
CASSLVSASAGSGQFF
>TRBD1|TRBJ2-5|once|TRBV5-4
TGTGCCAGCAGCCTCTGGTCGACAGGGGCCGGGGAGACCCAGTACTTC
CASSLWSTGAGETQYF
>NA|TRBJ2-7|few|TRBV7-9
TGTGCCAGCAACCAACCCACAGGGACGTTTTCCTACGAGCAGTACTTC
CASNQPTGTFSYEQYF
>TRBD2|TRBJ2-5|few|TRBV3-1
TGTGCCAGCAGCATCCCTAGCGGGAGTCGAGAGACCCAGTACTTC
CASSIPSGSRETQYF
>NA|TRBJ2-1|few|TRBV7-9
TGTGCCAGCAGCTTAGCGCGACAGTTCTCAAACAATGAGCAGTTCTTC
CASSLARQFSNNEQFF
>NA|TRBJ1-5|NA|TRBV12-3/TRBV12-4
TGTGCCAGCAGTTTAGAGGGGGGTTACAATCAGCCCCAGCATTTT
CASSLEGGYNQPQHF
>NA|TRBJ2-5|NA|TRBV29-1
TGCAGCGCCAAAACCGGGAGCTACCAAGAGACCCAGTACTTC
CSAKTGSYQETQYF
>TRBD2|TRBJ2-2|many|TRBV10-1
TGCGCCAGCAGTCCAGCGGGGGCCAGTCCCACCGGGGAGCTGTTTTTT
CASSPAGASPTGELFF
>NA|TRBJ1-2|NA|TRBV9
TGTGCCAGCAGCGTAGGGACAGCTAACCTCTATGGCTACACCTTC
CASSVGTANLYGYTF
>NA|TRBJ2-2|few|TRBV20-1
TGCAGTGCTAGGGGGGGCGGGACGATGAACACCGGGGAGCTGTTTTTT
CSARGGGTMNTGELFF
>NA|TRBJ2-1|many|TRBV2
TGTGCCAGCAGTGAACAAGCTGGCTCCTACAATGAGCAGTTCTTC
CASSEQAGSYNEQFF
>NA|TRBJ2-1|NA|TRBV2
TGTGCCAGCACCGTGGACAGGGAGGGGTATGAGCAGTTCTTC
CASTVDREGYEQFF
>NA|TRBJ1-1|few|TRBV5-1
TGCGCCAGCAGCATCCTAACCGGGACAGAAGCTTTCTTT
CASSILTGTEAFF
>NA|TRBJ2-1|few|TRBV12-5
TGTGCTAGTGGTTTGACTCAGAGAATTTCCTACAATGAGCAGTTCTTC
CASGLTQRISYNEQFF
>NA|TRBJ1-2|NA|TRBV28
TGTGCCAGCAATGACGGACTCGACTATGGCTACACCTTC
CASNDGLDYGYTF
>TRBD2|TRBJ2-1|few|TRBV27
TGTGCCAGCAGTAACGCAGGAGCGGGAGGGCCAAGTGAGCAGTTCTTC
CASSNAGAGGPSEQFF
>TRBD2|TRBJ2-5|few|TRBV20-1
TGCAGTGCTGGGGGACTAAAAGAGACCCAGTACTTC
CSAGGLKETQYF
>TRBD1|TRBJ1-1|many|TRBV7-2
TGTGCCAGCAGCTCGAACAACAGGGGGGCAGCTTTCTTT
CASSSNNRGAAFF
>NA|TRBJ1-2|few|TRBV7-8
TGTGCCAGCAGCTGGCGCGATAGGGTTCTTAACTATGGCTACACCTTC
CASSWRDRVLNYGYTF
>TRBD1|TRBJ2-1|NA|TRBV10-3
TGTGCCACCTACACAACTCAGGGGGCTTACAATGAGCAGTTCTTC
CATYTTQGAYNEQFF
>NA|TRBJ2-2|many|TRBV6-1
TGTGCCAGCAGTGCCCAGCAGAACACCGGGGAGCTGTTTTTT
CASSAQQNTGELFF
>TRBD1|TRBJ2-1|NA|TRBV13
TGTGCCAGCAGCGCGCCCTGGGGACAGGGGGCCTATGAGCAGTTCTTC
CASSAPWGQGAYEQFF
>NA|TRBJ2-5|many|TRBV20-1
TGCAGTGCTAGGCAAGGGGAGACCCAGTACTTC
CSARQGETQYF
>NA|TRBJ1-4|many|TRBV7-9
TGTGCCAGCAGCTCCCGGACAGCTCAGGGTGAAAAACTGTTTTTT
CASSSRTAQGEKLFF
>NA|TRBJ1-2|NA|TRBV20-1
TGCAGTGCTAATATCCAGAACTATGGCTACACCTTC
CSANIQNYGYTF
>NA|TRBJ2-1|few|TRBV5-1
TGCGCCAGCAGCTTGGATTGGGGCTCCTACAATGAGCAGTTCTTC
CASSLDWGSYNEQFF
>NA|TRBJ1-4|many|TRBV20-1
TGCAGTGCTAGGAGGTTGGAGGGAGAAAAACTGTTTTTT
CSARRLEGEKLFF
>TRBD2|TRBJ2-7|NA|TRBV6-5
TGTGCCAGCAGTTACGTAGCGGGAGCCTACGAGCAGTACTTC
CASSYVAGAYEQYF
>TRBD2|TRBJ2-1|NA|TRBV24-1
TGTGCCACCAGTGATCAGACTAGCGGGAGGACCCATGAGCAGTTCTTC
CATSDQTSGRTHEQFF
>NA|TRBJ1-5|many|TRBV12-3/TRBV12-4
TGTGCCAGCACCTCTGTCAATAGCAATCAGCCCCAGCATTTT
CASTSVNSNQPQHF
>TRBD1|TRBJ2-1|NA|TRBV5-1
TGCGCCAGCAGCCTGGGGACAGGGAAGGACAATGAGCAGTTCTTC
CASSLGTGKDNEQFF
>NA|TRBJ2-7|NA|TRBV2
TGTGCCAGCAGTGATGTCAACAGACACTACGAGCAGTACTTC
CASSDVNRHYEQYF
>NA|TRBJ2-7|NA|TRBV3-1
TGTGCCTCCACCCAAGAGGGGACCGCAAAGAGCTCCTACGAGCAGTACTTC
CASTQEGTAKSSYEQYF
>NA|TRBJ2-3|few|TRBV20-1
TGCAGTGCTAGAGCCGAAAGTCCCGCCAGCACAGATACGCAGTATTTT
CSARAESPASTDTQYF
>NA|TRBJ2-7|NA|TRBV15
TGTGCCACCAGCAGAGTTGGCTATTACGAGCAGTACTTC
CATSRVGYYEQYF
>NA|TRBJ2-5|NA|TRBV3-1
TGTGCCAGCAGCCAAGAGGTGGGGGGCCAAGAGACCCAGTACTTC
CASSQEVGGQETQYF
>NA|TRBJ2-1|many|TRBV6-1
TGTGCCAGCATGGCAGGCGCTTACTACAATGAGCAGTTCTTC
CASMAGAYYNEQFF
>NA|TRBJ2-2|many|TRBV7-2
TGTGCCAGCAGCCGCCCCGGGGAGCTGTTTTTT
CASSRPGELFF
>NA|TRBJ2-1|many|TRBV10-3
TGTGCCATCAGTGAGTCGGGGGACCCTCGTGCGGAGCAGTTCTTC
CAISESGDPRAEQFF
>NA|TRBJ1-1|many|TRBV29-1
TGCAGCGCCAAACAGGTGTACACTGAAGCTTTCTTT
CSAKQVYTEAFF
>TRBD1|TRBJ2-1|many|TRBV12-3/TRBV12-4
TGTGCCAGCAGTCCCTCACAGGGGGTCTCCTACAATGAGCAGTTCTTC
CASSPSQGVSYNEQFF
>TRBD1|TRBJ2-2|many|TRBV5-1
TGCGCCAGCAGCCCGGACAGGGTTGGCACCGGGGAGCTGTTTTTT
CASSPDRVGTGELFF
>TRBD2|TRBJ2-2|many|TRBV9
TGTGCCAGCAGCGCCCCGTCCCTGCGGGGGGGCCGGTACACCGGGGAGCTGTTTTTT
CASSAPSLRGGRYTGELFF